Presented here are 17 T cell receptor beta chains from one specimen sequenced in a study of blood T cell repertoires in COVID-19. Profiled with immunoSEQ multiplex PCR; TCRdb holds only in-frame clones, not every one. The sample records just under 300,000 clones, around 86% being singletons. The material sequenced was peripheral blood. These receptors all stem from a man between 65 and 85 years old with acute or convalescent COVID-19.

The rearrangement joins TRBV28 to TRBJ2-3, with a tentative D call TRBD2 (5 bases). CDR3 length equals 15 residues. Germline-derived CDR1 and CDR2 are MDHEN and SYDVKM. V was trimmed by 3 bases and J by 7 bases, leaving 17 bases between them. The CDR3 DNA reads TGTGCCAGCAGTTTGGGCCTAGCCCCTCGCAATACGCAGTATTTT. Encoded protein: CASSLGLAPRNTQYF.

The genes are TRBV5-1 and TRBJ2-7; D gene uncertain. Germline loops: CDR1 SGHRS, CDR2 YFSETQ. Between the trimmed V and J ends, which lost 4 bases and 5 bases, there was a span of 13 bases. The CDR3 has 13 amino acids. CDR3 sequence (DNA): TGCGCCAGCAGCCGCCCAGTAGAGGACGAGCAGTACTTC. Its translation: CASSRPVEDEQYF.

The J gene is TRBJ1-2, the V gene TRBV2; D perhaps matches TRBD1 (6 bases). The V gene's germline CDR1 is SNHLY and CDR2 FYNNEI. The CDR3 covers 16 residues. Trimming cost V 4 bases and J 4 bases, with 19 bases left between them. In DNA, the CDR3 is TGTGCCAGCAGTGGGGGAGGGACACCCAGGAGCTATGGCTACACCTTC. The encoded protein is CASSGGGTPRSYGYTF.

Regarding this clone: The junction differs from germline at one of its ends, possibly a read error. The chain employs TRBV10-3 and TRBJ2-1; possible D gene TRBD1, 5 bases. CDR3 length: 15 amino acids. Germline CDR1 ENHRY, CDR2 SYGVKD. CDR3 bases: TGTGCCATCAGTGGGCAGCCAGGGTCCTTCAATGAGCAGTTCTTC. It translates to CAISGQPGSFNEQFF.

The chain joins TRBV7-2 to TRBJ1-1, with D possibly matching TRBD1 (6 bases). The V end lost 1 base, the J end lost 5 bases, and 11 bases lay between the germline ends. The CDR3 sequence is 14 residues long. In germline, CDR1 is SGHTA, CDR2 FQGNSA. This CDR3 reads CASSLVGARTEAFF. DNA for the CDR3: TGTGCCAGCAGCTTAGTGGGGGCTCGAACTGAAGCTTTCTTT.

This sequence joins TRBV7-2 and TRBJ2-7, with 9 bases identical to TRBD2. This CDR3 comprises 17 residues. The J segment lost 0 bases and the V segment lost 2 bases, leaving 8 bases of the junction unmatched. Germline CDR1 reads SGHTA; CDR2 reads FQGNSA. CDR3 coding DNA: TGTGCCAGCAGCTTAATGGGCGGGAGGGGTCTCTCCTACGAGCAGTACTTC. Translated, it gives CASSLMGGRGLSYEQYF.

The genes are TRBV7-3 and TRBJ2-1, with 8 bases that match TRBD2. Trimming took 6 bases from V and 8 from J; bases not matched to a gene: 6. Germline V gene lookup returns CDR1 SGHTA and CDR2 FQGTGA. The CDR3 sequence is 13 residues long. Written as DNA, the CDR3 is TGTGCCAGCAGAAGCGGGGGTGCGGATGAGCAGTTCTTC. Amino acid sequence: CASRSGGADEQFF.

The CDR3 sequence is CASTQGRWVNTEAFF. In DNA form, the CDR3 reads TGTGCCAGTACACAGGGAAGGTGGGTGAACACTGAAGCTTTCTTT. The genes are TRBV19 and TRBJ1-1; possible D gene TRBD1, 6 bases. V lost 7 bases to trimming and J lost 0 bases, with 15 bases between them. In germline, CDR1 is LNHDA, CDR2 SQIVND (reference sequence). This CDR3 has 15 residues.

In this sample, this clone turned up once. The chain carries TRBV9 and TRBJ2-3; D perhaps matches TRBD2 (5 bases). The CDR3 length is 13 residues. V dropped 1 base and J dropped 5 bases, with 8 bases sitting between them. Germline-derived CDR1 and CDR2 are SGDLS and YYNGEE. CDR3 residues: CASSVQGGDTQYF. CDR3 in DNA: TGTGCCAGCAGCGTACAAGGAGGAGATACGCAGTATTTT. The complete variable domain, with remaining parts taken from reference TRBV9 and TRBJ2-3, reads DSGVTQTPKHLITATGQRVTLRCSPRSGDLSVYWYQQSLDQGLQFLIQYYNGEERAKGNILERFSAQQFPDLHSELNLSSLELGDSALYFCASSVQGGDTQYFGPGTRLTVL.

The chain has TRBV3-1 (or the pseudogene TRBV3-2) and TRBJ2-1; TRBD2 aligns across 15 bases. V lost 6 bases, J lost 0 bases, and 9 bases stayed unmatched. Germline V gives CDR1 LGHDT, CDR2 YNNKEL (reference sequence). There are 19 residues in the CDR3. CDR3 sequence (DNA): TGTGCCAGCAGTCCGGGACTAGCGGGAGGCCTCGGCTCCTACAATGAGCAGTTCTTC. Amino acids: CASSPGLAGGLGSYNEQFF.

This chain uses TRBV5-5 with TRBJ2-7; the match to TRBD1 covers 9 bases. The germline CDR1 and CDR2 sequences are SGHKS and YYEKEE (reference sequence). The CDR3 spans 14 residues. J lost 3 bases, V lost 2 bases, and 3 bases had no gene match. The CDR3 DNA follows: TGTGCCAGCAGCTTCCGGGACAGGGACTACGAGCAGTACTTC. Its translation: CASSFRDRDYEQYF.

The chain couples TRBV6-2 or TRBV6-3 to TRBJ1-6; 7 bases match TRBD1. This CDR3 is 16 amino acids long. V was pared by 0 bases and J by 4 bases, with 3 bases of the junction left unmatched. The germline CDR1 and CDR2 sequences are MNHEY and SVGEGT. In nucleotides, the CDR3 is TGTGCCAGCAGTTACTCCTCGGGACAGTATAATTCACCCCTCCACTTT. It is translated as CASSYSSGQYNSPLHF.

J is TRBJ2-1 and V is TRBV27; 14 bases fit TRBD2. The CDR3 runs 15 residues. CDR1 and CDR2 from the germline V gene are MNHEY and SMNVEV (reference sequence). After removal of 6 bases from V and 4 bases from J, the junction contained 2 bases not matched to a gene. CDR3 in DNA: TGTGCCAGCAGGGGACTAGCGGGGGCTTACAATGAGCAGTTCTTC. Residues: CASRGLAGAYNEQFF.

This chain links TRBV5-6 with TRBJ2-2, with TRBD1 as a possible D gene (6 bases). The germline V and J ends were trimmed by 2 bases and 10 bases, with 12 bases remaining between them. Germline lookup yields CDR1 SGHDT and CDR2 YYEEEE. The CDR3 totals 13 residues. The CDR3 protein is CASSLTGIEELFF. CDR3 in DNA: TGTGCCAGCAGCTTAACAGGGATCGAGGAGCTGTTTTTT.

The chain joins TRBV19 to TRBJ1-1; maybe TRBD1 (5 bases). The V gene lost 5 bases and the J gene lost 3 bases, with 13 bases spanning the gap. This CDR3 comprises 14 residues. Germline V gene lookup returns CDR1 LNHDA and CDR2 SQIVND (reference sequence). The CDR3 loop is CASSSGFWDTEAFF. In DNA form, the CDR3 reads TGTGCCAGTAGTTCAGGGTTCTGGGACACTGAAGCTTTCTTT.

This clone appeared once. V and J are TRBV2 and TRBJ2-1, with 11 bases lining up with TRBD2. Germline CDR1 and CDR2: SNHLY and FYNNEI. The CDR3 is made up of 14 amino acids. The V segment lost 6 bases and the J segment 7 bases; nucleotides outside the gene matches: 5. This CDR3 is CASRVAGGWNEQFF. Written as DNA, the CDR3 is TGTGCCAGCAGAGTAGCGGGAGGGTGGAATGAGCAGTTCTTC. The whole variable domain, filled in from reference TRBV2 and TRBJ2-1, reads EPEVTQTPSHQVTQMGQEVILRCVPISNHLYFYWYRQILGQKVEFLVSFYNNEISEKSEIFDDQFSVERPDGSNFTLKIRSTKLEDSAMYFCASRVAGGWNEQFFGPGTRLTVL.

This chain joins TRBV6-5 and TRBJ2-7; no clear D. The CDR3 totals 14 residues. Germline CDR1 MNHEY, CDR2 SVGAGI. Trimming cost V 5 bases and J 0 bases, with 11 bases left between them. The DNA of the CDR3 is TGTGCCAGCAGTCAACATCAGAACTCCTACGAGCAGTACTTC. Protein sequence: CASSQHQNSYEQYF.